One sample yielded the 10 T cell receptor beta chains listed below, sequenced in a study of T cell changes during pregnancy in multiple sclerosis. TCRdb keeps only in-frame clones here, not all; method: immunoSEQ multiplex PCR. The data contain 100,000 or so clones, more than 85% of them singletons. The sequenced sample was peripheral blood, obtained in the second trimester of pregnancy. These receptors originate from a female donor with multiple sclerosis, enrolled in a pregnancy study.

This clone was detected a few times. This rearrangement joins TRBV28 to TRBJ1-5, with D perhaps TRBD1 (6 bases). Trimming took 11 bases from V and 3 from J, leaving 11 bases between them. The germline CDR1 and CDR2 sequences are MDHEN and SYDVKM. The CDR3 runs to 12 residues. The CDR3 bases are TGTGCCTTGGGACACGACAATCAGCCCCAGCATTTT. Encoded protein: CALGHDNQPQHF. The whole variable domain, remainder taken from reference TRBV28 and TRBJ1-5, is DVKVTQSSRYLVKRTGEKVFLECVQDMDHENMFWYRQDPGLGLRLIYFSYDVKMKEKGDIPEGYSVSREKKERFSLILESASTNQTSMYLCALGHDNQPQHFGDGTRLSIL.

The chain links TRBV7-2 to TRBJ2-7; D is perhaps TRBD2 (5 bases). The CDR3 is 14 residues long. The ends were cut back, 5 bases at V and 2 bases at J, with 13 bases in the middle. Germline V lookup: CDR1 SGHTA, CDR2 FQGNSA. The CDR3 coding sequence is TGTGCCAGCAGCGGACCAAGGACTCCCTACGAGCAGTACTTC. Protein product: CASSGPRTPYEQYF. Supplemented by reference TRBV7-2 and TRBJ2-7, the full variable domain reads GAGVSQSPSNKVTEKGKDVELRCDPISGHTALYWYRQSLGQGLEFLIYFQGNSAPDKSGLPSDRFSAERTGGSVSTLTIQRTQQEDSAVYLCASSGPRTPYEQYFGPGTRLTVT.

This clone was seen once. This chain uses TRBV28 with TRBJ2-3; D is possibly TRBD1 (6 bases). V was pared by 3 bases and J by 1 base, with 17 bases between. The CDR3 is 17 residues long. The germline V gene has CDR1 MDHEN and CDR2 SYDVKM. CDR3 bases: TGTGCCAGCAGTTTTCCACAGGGATTACTGGGCACAGATACGCAGTATTTT. Translating gives CASSFPQGLLGTDTQYF.

The CDR3 DNA reads as TGCAGCGTTGAAGTGGCAGGTCCTGAAGCTTTCTTT. The encoded protein is CSVEVAGPEAFF. J is TRBJ1-1 and V is TRBV29-1; D is ambiguous. The V end lost 1 base, the J end lost 6 bases, and 9 bases lay between the germline ends. Germline CDR1 reads SQVTM; CDR2 reads ANQGSEA. The CDR3 covers 12 residues.

The genes are TRBV9 and TRBJ2-5; TRBD1 agrees at 8 bases. In germline, CDR1 is SGDLS, CDR2 YYNGEE. The CDR3 totals 17 residues. With 0 bases clipped from V and 4 bases from J, the junction kept 11 bases outside the gene matches. CDR3 sequence (DNA): TGTGCCAGCAGCGTAGGGCTACGAGCCGGGACAGGAGAGACCCAGTACTTC. It yields the protein CASSVGLRAGTGETQYF.

The chain is built from TRBV7-9 and TRBJ2-3, with 7 bases lining up with TRBD2. Unmatched junction bases numbered 7, after V lost 1 base and J lost 6 bases. This CDR3 region has 15 residues. The germline V gene has CDR1 SEHNR and CDR2 FQNEAQ (reference sequence). CDR3 sequence: CASSLVAGDADTQYF. CDR3 bases: TGTGCCAGCAGCTTAGTGGCGGGAGATGCGGATACGCAGTATTTT.

This rearrangement joins TRBV28 to TRBJ2-5; perhaps TRBD1 as D (6 bases). Germline V gene lookup returns CDR1 MDHEN and CDR2 SYDVKM. Trimming shortened V by 5 bases and J by 4 bases, and 20 bases separated the two germline ends. The CDR3 sequence is 16 residues long. The CDR3 is CASSLGTRGYTETQYF. CDR3 nucleotide sequence: TGTGCCAGCAGTCTCGGGACACGGGGATACACAGAGACCCAGTACTTC.

A word on this clone: One junction end disagrees with the germline gene, perhaps due to a read error. The rearrangement joins TRBV6-1 to TRBJ1-1; D remains unclear. From germline, CDR1 is MNHNS and CDR2 SASEGT. CDR3 length equals 14 residues. This chain's CDR3 is CASSEGRGRTEAFF. The DNA of the CDR3 is TGTGCCAGCAGCGAAGGAAGAGGGAGAACTGAAGCTTTCTTT.

The chain carries TRBV2 and TRBJ1-1; 7 positions match TRBD1. Trimming removed 4 bases from V and 1 base from J; junction bases left unmatched: 6. The CDR3 runs to 15 residues. Germline lookup yields CDR1 SNHLY and CDR2 FYNNEI. The CDR3 loop is CASSGQGQQNTEAFF. CDR3 DNA: TGTGCCAGCAGTGGGCAGGGACAGCAGAACACTGAAGCTTTCTTT.

In nucleotides, the CDR3 is TGCGCCAGCAGCTTGGACAGGGTACGAGGCTACACCTTC. Translated: CASSLDRVRGYTF. This chain joins TRBV5-1 and TRBJ1-2; D perhaps matches TRBD1 (6 bases). Germline V gene data show CDR1 as SGHRS and CDR2 as YFSETQ. This CDR3 spans 13 amino acids. V was pared by 0 bases and J by 8 bases, with 11 bases between.